Each of the 10 T cell receptor beta chains below was sequenced from the same sample in a study of cytomegalovirus exposure and HLA in healthy donors. The primer mix had 60 Vbeta and 13 Jbeta primers. TCRdb keeps only in-frame clones here, not all; method: immunoSEQ multiplex PCR. The sample has about 250,000 clones; just over 70% are singletons. Sequences were obtained from PBMCs. The source of these receptors is a female donor in good health and CMV-seronegative.

The V gene is TRBV7-9, the J gene TRBJ2-1, with 12 bases aligning to TRBD2. Germline CDR1 and CDR2: SEHNR and FQNEAQ (reference sequence). The CDR3 sequence is 15 residues long. V lost 2 bases, J lost 7 bases, and 3 bases stayed unmatched. CDR3 residues: CASSLLAGGPNEQFF. CDR3 bases: TGTGCCAGCAGCTTACTAGCGGGAGGGCCAAATGAGCAGTTCTTC.

V is TRBV28 and J is TRBJ2-7, with 13 bases identical to TRBD2. The CDR3 sequence is 15 residues long. V shed 4 bases, J shed 6 bases, and the junction held 6 bases outside the gene matches. Germline lookup yields CDR1 MDHEN and CDR2 SYDVKM. CDR3 amino acids: CASSSGLAGLSEQYF. CDR3 DNA sequence: TGTGCCAGCAGTTCGGGACTAGCGGGACTCTCCGAGCAGTACTTC.

V usage is TRBV11-1 and J usage is TRBJ2-7; TRBD1 is a possible D gene (6 bases). The V gene's germline CDR1 is SGHAT and CDR2 FQDESV (reference sequence). With 6 bases removed from V and 0 bases from J, the gap between germline ends came to 9 bases. This CDR3 has 13 residues. The CDR3 DNA reads TGTGCCAGCAGAACGGACAGCTCCTACGAGCAGTACTTC. Translated, it gives CASRTDSSYEQYF.

The CDR3, as DNA: TGTGCCAGCAGCTTAGATTCCGGAGGGTTGAATCAGCCCCAGCATTTT. As protein: CASSLDSGGLNQPQHF. This rearrangement joins TRBV11-2 to TRBJ1-5; no clear D. This CDR3 is 16 amino acids long. Germline loops: CDR1 SGHAT, CDR2 FQNNGV. V was cut by 0 bases and J by 4 bases, with 13 bases left in between. The variable domain in full, completed from reference TRBV11-2 and TRBJ1-5, reads EAGVAQSPRYKIIEKRQSVAFWCNPISGHATLYWYQQILGQGPKLLIQFQNNGVVDDSQLPKDRFSAERLKGVDSTLKIQPAKLEDSAVYLCASSLDSGGLNQPQHFGDGTRLSIL.

This chain connects TRBV5-1 to TRBJ1-1; 7 bases line up with TRBD1. This CDR3 contains 14 residues. Germline values: CDR1 SGHRS, CDR2 YFSETQ. V lost 0 bases and J lost 4; bases outside the gene matches: 3. In nucleotides, the CDR3 is TGCGCCAGCAGCTTGGGGGCAGGGGGCACTGAAGCTTTCTTT. Translated: CASSLGAGGTEAFF.

The table lists this clone with a few counts. The chain is built from TRBV4-2 and TRBJ2-5, with D possibly TRBD1 on 6 matching bases. The DNA matches TRBJ2-7 better at its end, which makes the J call doubtful. In germline, CDR1 is LGHNA, CDR2 YNFKEQ. The length of the CDR3 is 15 residues. The CDR3 here is CASSQLGANSYEQYF. CDR3 DNA sequence: TGTGCCAGCAGCCAACTGGGGGCCAACTCCTACGAGCAGTACTTC.

The chain carries TRBV18 and TRBJ1-5, with a possible D match to TRBD1 (5 bases). V lost 5 bases, J lost 3 bases, and 17 bases lay in between. The CDR3 is 16 residues long. Per germline, CDR1 KGHSH and CDR2 LQKENI. CDR3 protein: CASSLNRGVVNQPQHF. CDR3 nucleotide sequence: TGTGCCAGCTCATTGAACCGGGGGGTCGTCAATCAGCCCCAGCATTTT.

The V gene is TRBV15, the J gene TRBJ2-7; TRBD2 matches at 8 bases. The germline gives CDR1 LNHNV, CDR2 YYDKDF (reference sequence). The CDR3 runs to 14 residues. V dropped 5 bases and J dropped 7; count of bases not matched to a gene: 10. The CDR3: CATSSGTRGSEQYF. The CDR3 DNA reads as TGTGCCACCAGCTCCGGGACTAGGGGTTCTGAGCAGTACTTC.

This clone has more than one count but fewer than ten. The V call is TRBV4-1, the J call TRBJ1-1; D possibly corresponds to TRBD1 (6 bases). Germline values: CDR1 MGHRA, CDR2 YSYEKL. The length of the CDR3 is 18 residues. Deletions cut 0 bases from V and 4 bases from J, with 21 bases between. CDR3 nucleotide sequence: TGCGCCAGCAGCCAAGAAGGGCGACAGGAACTGGGGCGCACTGAAGCTTTCTTT. Translating it yields CASSQEGRQELGRTEAFF.

The chain links TRBV11-3 to TRBJ2-3; 10 bases are shared with TRBD1. CDR3 size: 15 residues. Germline assignment: CDR1 SGHNT and CDR2 YENEEA. J lost 4 bases, V lost 2 bases, and 3 bases had no gene match. This chain's CDR3 is CASSLWTGGADTQYF. The DNA of the CDR3 is TGTGCCAGCAGCTTATGGACAGGGGGGGCAGATACGCAGTATTTT.